This TCR beta chain comes out of a study of shared clonotypes between healthy human individuals. The repertoire was sequenced with immunoSEQ multiplex PCR; TCRdb's copy has only in-frame clones and lacks some. The table includes nearly 500,000 clones, 75% to 85% detected once. Trimming left V 0 bases short and J 2 bases short, with 17 bases between. The CDR3 covers 18 residues. CDR1 and CDR2 from the germline V gene are SGHNT and YYREEE (reference sequence). The receptor was isolated from a woman in her thirties or forties in good health. Some clones in this sample may be carry-over from other donors' samples. Sequencing used PBMCs. The chain joins TRBV5-4 to TRBJ2-2; D is perhaps TRBD1 or TRBD2 (6 bases each). DNA of the CDR3: TGTGCCAGCAGCTTGGGGGGGCTAGCGAATCTTAACACCGGGGAGCTGTTTTTT. Translating it yields CASSLGGLANLNTGELFF. Combining the CDR3 with reference TRBV5-4 and TRBJ2-2 gives the whole variable domain ETGVTQSPTHLIKTRGQQVTLRCSSQSGHNTVSWYQQALGQGPQFIFQYYREEENGRGNFPPRFSGLQFPNYSSELNVNALELDDSALYLCASSLGGLANLNTGELFFGEGSRLTVL.